These 27 T cell receptor beta chains share one sample of origin, sequenced in a study of shared clonotypes between healthy human individuals. TCRdb's table, derived via immunoSEQ multiplex PCR, lists solely in-frame clones and lacks some. The sample has 550,000 to 750,000 clones, about 91% seen once. As defined, naive CD8 cells were CD45RO-negative and positively selected for CCR7, with terminally differentiated effector memory CD45RA+ cells excluded. Source material: naive CD8+ T cells sorted from blood. Receptors originate from a man aged 25 to 45 in good health.

The gene calls are TRBV5-1 and TRBJ2-7; 7 bases fit TRBD1. V shed 4 bases and J 2 bases; nucleotides not matched to a gene: 18. Germline CDR1 is SGHRS and CDR2 is YFSETQ. The CDR3 loop spans 18 amino acids. CDR3 coding DNA: TGCGCCAGCAGCGACCCCCTGGTTACAGACAGGGCGACCTACGAGCAGTACTTC. As protein: CASSDPLVTDRATYEQYF.

This chain links TRBV27 with TRBJ1-5, with D perhaps matching TRBD1 (6 bases). With 4 bases removed from V and 10 bases from J, the gap between germline ends came to 17 bases. The CDR3 is 14 residues long. The germline V gene has CDR1 MNHEY and CDR2 SMNVEV (reference sequence). The CDR3 region is CASSSITSGDPQHF. The CDR3 DNA sequence: TGTGCCAGCAGTTCCATCACCTCAGGGGACCCCCAGCATTTT.

The rearrangement joins TRBV7-6 to TRBJ2-1; 7 bases are a match to TRBD1. There are 13 residues in the CDR3. With V trimmed by 5 bases and J by 9 bases, 7 bases remained unmatched. CDR1 is SGHVS, CDR2 FNYEAQ, per germline. For the CDR3, the DNA is TGTGCCAGCAGCCCGTCAAGGACAGGTGAGCAGTTCTTC. Its protein product is CASSPSRTGEQFF.

The CDR3 loop is CASSKALGREGPNEQYF. The CDR3 nucleotides read TGTGCCAGCAGCAAAGCGCTAGGCAGGGAGGGACCCAACGAGCAGTACTTC. The chain is built from TRBV21-1 and TRBJ2-7; the table's D call of TRBD2 was not tested on the DNA. TRBV21-1 constitutes a pseudogene. The CDR3 has 17 amino acids.

The rearrangement joins TRBV5-4 to TRBJ1-1, with D possibly matching TRBD1 (6 bases). The CDR3 consists of 15 residues. V was cut by 1 base and J by 2 bases, with 12 bases left in between. The germline CDR1 and CDR2 sequences are SGHNT and YYREEE (reference sequence). CDR3 coding DNA: TGTGCCAGCAGCTTGACAGGGATCGGTAACACTGAAGCTTTCTTT. Translating gives CASSLTGIGNTEAFF.

V and J are TRBV25-1 and TRBJ2-2, with D possibly TRBD1 on 5 matching bases. Trimming shortened V by 3 bases and J by 2 bases, and 7 bases separated the two germline ends. This CDR3 comprises 14 residues. Germline V gene sequence: CDR1 MGHDK, CDR2 SYGVNS. In nucleotides, the CDR3 is TGTGCCAGCAGTGATGACAGAAACACCGGGGAGCTGTTTTTT. The encoded protein is CASSDDRNTGELFF.

J is TRBJ2-1 and V is TRBV9, with TRBD2 identical over 9 bases. Per the germline V gene, CDR1 is SGDLS and CDR2 is YYNGEE. V dropped 7 bases and J dropped 4; count of bases not matched to a gene: 12. The CDR3 totals 16 residues. The CDR3 DNA is TGTGCCAGCGGAGACTCCGGGACTAGCCGTTACAATGAGCAGTTCTTC. Translation: CASGDSGTSRYNEQFF.

The CDR3 sequence: CASSQESPDYSTDTQYF. CDR3 nucleotides: TGCGCCAGCAGCCAAGAGTCACCGGATTATAGCACAGATACGCAGTATTTT. The V gene is TRBV4-3, the J gene TRBJ2-3; D gene unclear. CDR1 is LGHNA and CDR2 is YSLEER in the germline V gene. This CDR3 contains 17 residues. V lost 0 bases, J lost 0 bases, and 13 bases lay in between.

About this clone itself: At one boundary the junction diverges from the germline segment, which might be a read error. The V and J genes are TRBV6-5 and TRBJ2-5; the D gene could be TRBD1 or TRBD2 (5 bases each). CDR1 and CDR2 from the germline V gene are MNHEY and SVGAGI. This CDR3 has 14 residues. This chain's CDR3 is CASSYPGPQGTQYF. DNA of the CDR3: TGTGCCAGCAGTTACCCGGGACCGCAAGGGACCCAGTACTTC.

The chain carries TRBV2 and TRBJ2-7; TRBD2 matches at 7 bases. CDR1 and CDR2 from the germline V gene are SNHLY and FYNNEI. After removal of 1 base from V and 4 bases from J, the junction contained 7 bases not matched to a gene. This CDR3 contains 15 residues. The CDR3: CASSEVSGGGYEQYF. Written as DNA, the CDR3 is TGTGCCAGCAGTGAAGTGTCGGGAGGAGGGTACGAGCAGTACTTC.

The rearrangement joins TRBV5-4 to TRBJ2-3, with D possibly TRBD1 on 5 matching bases. Per germline, CDR1 SGHNT and CDR2 YYREEE (reference sequence). CDR3 size: 14 residues. V was clipped by 2 bases and J by 6 bases, with 13 bases between them. The CDR3 loop reads CASSFKGLMDTQYF. As DNA, the CDR3 is TGTGCCAGCAGCTTCAAGGGGCTTATGGATACGCAGTATTTT.

The rearrangement uses TRBV7-9 and TRBJ2-1; D may be TRBD1 or TRBD2 (5 bases each). The CDR3 has 12 amino acids. Trimming left V 6 bases short and J 6 bases short, with 9 bases between. Looked up from germline, CDR1 is SEHNR and CDR2 is FQNEAQ (reference sequence). The CDR3 nucleotides read TGTGCCAGCAGTTACGGGGCCAATGAGCAGTTCTTC. Protein product: CASSYGANEQFF.

CDR3 nucleotides: TGTGCCAGCAGCCCAAAACTAGCGGGGGCTCTCAACGAGCAGTACTTC. This encodes CASSPKLAGALNEQYF. The chain has TRBV9 and TRBJ2-7; 11 nucleotides align to TRBD2. This CDR3 is built from 16 residues. Germline V lookup: CDR1 SGDLS, CDR2 YYNGEE. The trim removed 4 bases at V and 5 bases at J, leaving 11 bases unmatched.

J is TRBJ2-7 and V is TRBV5-4, with 12 bases identical to TRBD2. The V gene's germline CDR1 is SGHNT and CDR2 YYREEE (reference sequence). This CDR3 spans 17 amino acids. Losses at the gene ends were 4 bases for V and 0 bases for J; bases not matched to a gene: 8. The CDR3 spells CASSMGLAGSLSYEQYF. The CDR3 region has the DNA TGTGCCAGCAGCATGGGACTAGCGGGTTCCCTCTCCTACGAGCAGTACTTC.

The chain has TRBV4-2 and TRBJ2-7; D is tentatively TRBD1 or TRBD2 (5 bases each). The CDR3 is 12 residues long. V lost 3 bases to trimming and J lost 5 bases, with 8 bases between them. Per germline, CDR1 LGHNA and CDR2 YNFKEQ. Written as DNA, the CDR3 is TGTGCCAGCAGCCATGGGACGAACGAGCAGTACTTC. Translated, it gives CASSHGTNEQYF.

CDR3 protein: CSVDRGYTEAFF. The CDR3 DNA sequence: TGCAGCGTCGACAGGGGTTACACTGAAGCTTTCTTT. This chain joins TRBV29-1 and TRBJ1-1, with 8 nucleotides matching TRBD1. Losses at the gene ends were 6 bases for V and 3 bases for J; bases not matched to a gene: 3. Germline V lookup: CDR1 SQVTM, CDR2 ANQGSEA. This CDR3 comprises 12 residues.

This chain joins TRBV27 and TRBJ2-5; 7 bases are a match to TRBD2. V lost 3 bases, J lost 1 base, and 5 bases stayed unmatched. The CDR3 loop spans 15 amino acids. The germline V gene encodes CDR1 MNHEY and CDR2 SMNVEV (reference sequence). CDR3 protein: CASSFYGGIQETQYF. The CDR3 nucleotides are TGTGCCAGCAGTTTCTACGGGGGGATCCAAGAGACCCAGTACTTC.

The gene calls are TRBV11-2 and TRBJ2-1, with 7 bases aligning to TRBD2. With 6 bases clipped from V and 7 bases from J, the junction kept 12 bases outside the gene matches. Per germline, CDR1 SGHAT and CDR2 FQNNGV. This CDR3 region has 15 residues. CDR3 region: CASSPRSGTWNEQFF. CDR3 sequence (DNA): TGTGCCAGCAGTCCCAGGAGCGGGACTTGGAATGAGCAGTTCTTC.

The chain links TRBV28 to TRBJ1-1; no clear D. Trimming cost V 4 bases and J 4 bases, with 7 bases left between them. This CDR3 region has 12 residues. Germline V gives CDR1 MDHEN, CDR2 SYDVKM. CDR3 protein: CASSYVGTEAFF. CDR3 coding DNA: TGTGCCAGCAGTTACGTGGGCACTGAAGCTTTCTTT.

CDR3 nucleotides: TGCGCCAGCAGCCCGCCCCGACTAGCGGGAGTAGTCGGGGAGCTGTTTTTT. It encodes CASSPPRLAGVVGELFF. The V gene is TRBV5-1, the J gene TRBJ2-2; TRBD2 matches at 12 bases. The CDR3 totals 17 residues. Looked up from germline, CDR1 is SGHRS and CDR2 is YFSETQ. The V and J ends lost 4 bases and 7 bases, in that order; junction bases with no gene match: 11.

This rearrangement joins TRBV19 to TRBJ2-7; 7 nucleotides align to TRBD1. Trimming removed 3 bases from V and 6 bases from J; junction bases left unmatched: 11. Germline assignment: CDR1 LNHDA and CDR2 SQIVND (reference sequence). The CDR3 has 15 amino acids. The CDR3 loop reads CASSINPTGLSEQYF. CDR3 bases: TGTGCCAGTAGTATTAATCCGACAGGGTTGTCCGAGCAGTACTTC.

This clone has a single count. At the DNA level, this CDR3 is encoded by other sequences in the same sample as well. V and J are TRBV9 and TRBJ2-7; TRBD2 aligns across 12 bases. Trimming took 5 bases from V and 2 from J; bases not matched to a gene: 2. The length of the CDR3 is 14 residues. CDR1 and CDR2 (germline): SGDLS, YYNGEE. Here the CDR3 reads CASSLAGGTYEQYF. CDR3 nucleotides: TGTGCCAGCAGTCTAGCGGGAGGGACCTACGAGCAGTACTTC.

The chain joins TRBV15 to TRBJ1-5, with D perhaps matching TRBD1 (6 bases). The V gene lost 4 bases and the J gene lost 4 bases, with 14 bases spanning the gap. This CDR3 is 15 amino acids long. Germline loops: CDR1 LNHNV, CDR2 YYDKDF (reference sequence). CDR3 residues: CATSKGWGANQPQHF. In nucleotides, the CDR3 is TGTGCCACCAGCAAAGGGTGGGGGGCTAATCAGCCCCAGCATTTT.

V usage is TRBV9 and J usage is TRBJ2-1, with D perhaps being TRBD1 or TRBD2 (5 bases each). The CDR3 is 17 amino acids. V lost 3 bases, J lost 8 bases, and 24 bases lay in between. Germline V lookup: CDR1 SGDLS, CDR2 YYNGEE. The CDR3 DNA reads TGTGCCAGCAGCGACGGAACCGGGACCAATCTGTGGGATGAGCAGTTCTTC. Translating it yields CASSDGTGTNLWDEQFF.

This clone was picked up one time. V is TRBV29-1 and J is TRBJ2-3; 13 nucleotides match TRBD2. Germline loops: CDR1 SQVTM, CDR2 ANQGSEA. After removal of 1 base from V and 4 bases from J, the junction contained 2 bases not matched to a gene. This CDR3 has 15 residues. This CDR3 reads CSVEGLAGGPDTQYF. The DNA for the CDR3 is TGCAGCGTTGAAGGACTAGCGGGAGGACCAGATACGCAGTATTTT.

The rearrangement joins TRBV7-2 to TRBJ2-6, with TRBD2 as a possible D gene (6 bases). The CDR3 is 14 residues long. Germline V gene sequence: CDR1 SGHTA, CDR2 FQGNSA. CDR3 coding DNA: TGTGCGGAGGGAAAGGGCACGGGGGCCAACGTCCTGACTTTC. As protein: CAEGKGTGANVLTF.

The gene calls are TRBV28 and TRBJ2-7; D is possibly TRBD2 (6 bases). CDR1 and CDR2 (germline): MDHEN, SYDVKM. The CDR3 totals 13 residues. Trimming left V 6 bases short and J 3 bases short, with 12 bases between. This CDR3 is CASSELGGYEQYF. The CDR3, as DNA: TGTGCCAGCAGCGAGTTGGGGGGCTACGAGCAGTACTTC.